This T cell receptor (beta chain) was sequenced in a study of T-cell reconstitution after alpha-beta-depleted transplantation in children. The V end was cut by 4 bases, the J end by 6 bases, with 7 bases between. The CDR3 is 11 residues long. Germline values: CDR1 SNHLY, CDR2 FYNNEI. Researchers prepared the TCRbeta library using unique molecular identifiers, the study reports. Via MiXCR, TCRdb re-called the PCR reads, giving one row per CDR3 protein. The repertoire consists of some 280,000 distinct CDR3 sequences, with more than 9% occurring once and the leading ten covering 10%. This sequence was found in a human donor who donated a stem cell graft to a child with SCID. The specimen comprised PBMCs from the stem cell graft donor, sampled from the stem cell graft. V is TRBV2 and J is TRBJ2-7; D gene unclear. The CDR3 DNA reads TGTGCCAGCAGTGTTCAGGCCGAGCAGTACTTC. This codes for CASSVQAEQYF.